A selection of T cell receptor beta chains follows, all from one sample in a study of blood T cell repertoires in COVID-19. Sequencing was performed with immunoSEQ multiplex PCR; in TCRdb, only in-frame clones are kept and a portion is missing. The sample consists of 110,000 or so clones, approximately 91% of them appearing once. Sequencing was carried out using peripheral blood. The receptors were gathered from a woman aged 70 to 79 who had recovered from COVID-19. Each CDR3 is given with its conserved first and last residue. D genes are given only for firm matches. Clone size, where shown, is once, few, many, or a class for clones that have expanded.

V gene,clone size,J gene,D gene,CDR3 DNA,CDR3 protein
TRBV5-1,.,TRBJ1-4,.,TGCGCCAGCAGGAGGGGAGGAGATGAAAAACTGTTTTTT,CASRRGGDEKLFF
TRBV24-1,.,TRBJ1-5,.,TGTGCCACCGGAAGCGACTTCTACCTCAATAGCAATCAGCCCCAGCATTTT,CATGSDFYLNSNQPQHF
TRBV24-1,.,TRBJ1-6,TRBD1,TGTGCCACCGTCTGTGGGGACAGGGGGTTTGCGAATAATTCACCCCTCCACTTT,CATVCGDRGFANNSPLHF
TRBV7-8,.,TRBJ2-5,TRBD2,TGTGCCAGCAGCTTACTAGCGGGGGCTCAAGAGACCCAGTACTTC,CASSLLAGAQETQYF
TRBV19,.,TRBJ1-6,TRBD1,TGTGCCAGTAGCCGCCAGGGGGCGCTGGGGAGTTCACCCCTCCACTTT,CASSRQGALGSSPLHF
TRBV28,once,TRBJ1-5,.,TGTGCCAGCAGTTTAACTCCAAATCAGCCCCAGCATTTT,CASSLTPNQPQHF
TRBV5-5,once,TRBJ2-2,.,TGTGCCAGCAGCTTCAGGGGCACCGGGGAGCTGTTTTTT,CASSFRGTGELFF
TRBV11-3,.,TRBJ1-1,TRBD1,TGTGCCAGCAGCCTTTCCGGGACAGACACTGAAGCTTTCTTT,CASSLSGTDTEAFF
TRBV4-3,.,TRBJ2-1,TRBD1,TGCGCCAGCAGCCTAGATTACAGGGGTAACAATGAGCAGTTCTTC,CASSLDYRGNNEQFF
TRBV7-2,.,TRBJ1-1,.,TGTGCCAGCAGCTTAAGTACAGGGAACACTGAAGCTTTCTTT,CASSLSTGNTEAFF
TRBV7-2,.,TRBJ2-1,.,TGTGCCAGCGGAAGGCGGGGATACAATGAGCAGTTCTTC,CASGRRGYNEQFF
TRBV9,.,TRBJ1-4,TRBD1,TGTGCCAGCAGCGCACAGGGGGAGCGGGCAGGAAAACTGTTTTTT,CASSAQGERAGKLFF
TRBV6-2/TRBV6-3,.,TRBJ2-5,TRBD2,TGTGCCAGCAGTTATGGCGGGACTAGCGGGAGTACGGAGACCCAGTACTTC,CASSYGGTSGSTETQYF
TRBV28,.,TRBJ1-3,.,TGTGCCAGCACCCTCGATAAAGGGGGAAGATCAGGAAACACCATATATTTT,CASTLDKGGRSGNTIYF
TRBV12-3/TRBV12-4,.,TRBJ1-1,.,TGTGCCAGCAGTCGCGATCTTAACACTGAAGCTTTCTTT,CASSRDLNTEAFF
TRBV19,few,TRBJ1-5,TRBD1,TGTGCCAGTAGTATTAGGACAGGGAGCAATCAGCCCCAGCATTTT,CASSIRTGSNQPQHF
TRBV19,.,TRBJ1-6,.,TGTGCCAGTAGCCCCACCCAATATCAACAGGGACGGTACCTGAATTCACCCCTCCACTTT,CASSPTQYQQGRYLNSPLHF
TRBV20-1,.,TRBJ2-5,.,TGCAGTGCTACTCGCCAAGAGACCCAGTACTTC,CSATRQETQYF
TRBV6-5,.,TRBJ2-2,TRBD1,TGTGCCAGCAACCGGGACAGGACCACCGGGGAGCTGTTTTTT,CASNRDRTTGELFF
TRBV5-1,.,TRBJ2-1,.,TGCGCCAGCAGCACGACTAACTACAATGAGCAGTTCTTC,CASSTTNYNEQFF
TRBV30,.,TRBJ1-3,.,TGTGCCTGGAGTGTCAGCTCTGGAAACACCATATATTTT,CAWSVSSGNTIYF
TRBV6-2/TRBV6-3,.,TRBJ2-1,.,TGTGCCAGCAGTTACGGGACAAGGCCTAACAATGAGCAGTTCTTC,CASSYGTRPNNEQFF
TRBV7-2,.,TRBJ1-3,.,TGTGCCAGCAGCTTAGATTCGGGGGGCAGAGCTGGAAACACCATATATTTT,CASSLDSGGRAGNTIYF
TRBV28,few,TRBJ1-2,.,TGTGCCAGCAGTTTTTCGGCGGGATTTAACTATGGCTACACCTTC,CASSFSAGFNYGYTF
TRBV5-1,.,TRBJ1-1,TRBD1,TGCGCCAGCAGCAGGGGACAGCCTGGAGTTGAAGCTTTCTTT,CASSRGQPGVEAFF
TRBV19,.,TRBJ2-1,TRBD2,TGTGCCAGTAGTTCCAGGACTAGCGGGAGTCACAATGAGCAGTTCTTC,CASSSRTSGSHNEQFF
TRBV9,many,TRBJ1-1,.,TGTGCCAGCAGCGTAGACAGCTCGAGCACTGAAGCTTTCTTT,CASSVDSSSTEAFF
TRBV27,.,TRBJ2-5,.,TGTGCCAGCAGTCAGGGGATCCGCGAGACCCAGTACTTC,CASSQGIRETQYF
TRBV5-1,.,TRBJ2-5,TRBD2,TGCGCCAGCAGGCCCGGGACTAGGGGGACCCAGTACTTC,CASRPGTRGTQYF
TRBV19,.,TRBJ1-5,TRBD1,TGTGCCAGTAGTATACCCGGGGACAGGGGGCAGCGCAATCAGCCCCAGCATTTT,CASSIPGDRGQRNQPQHF
TRBV7-3,.,TRBJ2-2,TRBD2,TGTGCCAGCAGCCGGGACTATAGAAACACCGGGGAGCTGTTTTTT,CASSRDYRNTGELFF
TRBV5-5,.,TRBJ1-2,.,TGTGCCAGCAGCCTGCAACAGGGAAGCTATGGCTACACCTTC,CASSLQQGSYGYTF
TRBV6-6,.,TRBJ1-4,TRBD1,TGTGCCAGCAGTCGATCACCCGGGACAGGCCTTGAGATGGTGTTTTTT,CASSRSPGTGLEMVFF
TRBV28,.,TRBJ2-3,TRBD1,TGTGCCAGCACAGGGGGCAGAGATACGCAGTATTTT,CASTGGRDTQYF
TRBV5-4,.,TRBJ2-5,.,TGTGCCAGCAGCTTCCAACACGAGACCCAGTACTTC,CASSFQHETQYF
TRBV7-2,.,TRBJ2-2,.,TGTGCCAGCAACCCCTTTGGGCCTTTCACCGGGGAGCTGTTTTTT,CASNPFGPFTGELFF
TRBV6-6,few,TRBJ1-1,.,TGTGCCACCATTTCATTGGGAAATAGGGGGACTGAAGCTTTCTTT,CATISLGNRGTEAFF
TRBV30,once,TRBJ2-3,.,TGTGCCTCTCTGGCGAAGGCTCTGGACTACCGCACAGATACGCAGTATTTT,CASLAKALDYRTDTQYF
TRBV19,.,TRBJ1-6,TRBD1,TGTGCCAGTAGTGACAGGGGTGGAAACTCACCCCTCCACTTT,CASSDRGGNSPLHF
TRBV7-3,.,TRBJ2-7,TRBD2,TGTGCCAGCAGCCCCAATCGGGGGGGTGCCTACGAGCAGTACTTC,CASSPNRGGAYEQYF
TRBV19,.,TRBJ1-2,.,TGTGCCAGCAGTGAGTCGTATGGCTACACCTTC,CASSESYGYTF
TRBV5-6,.,TRBJ2-7,TRBD1,TGTGCCAGCAGCCCCCTCCCCCGGACAGGGGTGAGCGAGCAGTACTTC,CASSPLPRTGVSEQYF
TRBV25-1,.,TRBJ2-7,.,TGTGCCAGCAGGGGGGACAACTCCTACGAGCAGTACTTC,CASRGDNSYEQYF
TRBV28,.,TRBJ1-4,TRBD1,TGTGCCAGCAGCCCCGGACAGGACCATAATGAAAAACTGTTTTTT,CASSPGQDHNEKLFF
TRBV4-1,.,TRBJ2-2,TRBD1,TGCGCCAGCAGCCAGTTTCCACAGGGGAGAGGCGGGGAGCTGTTTTTT,CASSQFPQGRGGELFF
TRBV4-3,.,TRBJ2-5,TRBD2,TGCGCCAGCAGCCGGATACTAGCGGGGGGGGGAGAGACCCAGTACTTC,CASSRILAGGGETQYF